The source of this TCR beta chain is a study of molecular identifiers for immune sequencing clone quantification. Whole-study context: Replicates split RNA from around 18,000 or 91,000 naive CD8 cells five ways, and the researchers sequenced four portions.

Libraries of naive CD8 cells were prepared from about 20,000 to 1,000,000 sorted cells using 10%, 30% or 50% RNA. This clonotype was seen ten or more times. Its cognate antigen is unknown. Using its own MiXCR run on the PCR reads, TCRdb lists one record per CDR3 protein. The data show 70,000 to 95,000 distinct CDR3 sequences, with under 20% seen just once and around 0.8% held by the top ten. Overall study results and limits: Whereas clones above 20 RNA copies held under 1% of naive-cell molecules, they held over 99% of effector molecules.

Material for sequencing was naive CD8+ T cells from blood, with Jurkat cell RNA spiked in. Noted subset: FACS-sorted CD8+CD4-CCR7+CD45RA+ naive T cells. This clonotype was sampled from a human donor in good health. Some libraries in this study had Jurkat cell RNA spiked in.

CDR3 in DNA: TGTGCAAGTCGCCCACCCGGGCACTGTGGAGGGGACCAAGAGACCCAGTACTTC. This translates into CASRPPGHCGGDQETQYF. This sequence joins TRBV12-2 and TRBJ2-5; the D segment call TRBD2 is taken from the table without a DNA check. TRBV12-2 is tagged as a pseudogene. The CDR3 loop spans 18 amino acids.